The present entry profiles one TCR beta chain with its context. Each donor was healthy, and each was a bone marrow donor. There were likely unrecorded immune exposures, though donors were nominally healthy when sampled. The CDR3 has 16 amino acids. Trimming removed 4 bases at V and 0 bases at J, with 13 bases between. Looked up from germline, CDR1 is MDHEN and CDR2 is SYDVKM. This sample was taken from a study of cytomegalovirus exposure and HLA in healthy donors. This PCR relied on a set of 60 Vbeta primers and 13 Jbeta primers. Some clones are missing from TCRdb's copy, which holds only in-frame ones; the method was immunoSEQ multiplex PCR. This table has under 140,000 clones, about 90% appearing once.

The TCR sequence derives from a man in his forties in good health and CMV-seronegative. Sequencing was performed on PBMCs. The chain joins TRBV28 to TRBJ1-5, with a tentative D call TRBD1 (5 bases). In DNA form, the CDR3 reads TGTGCCAGCAGTTCGAGACACAGGACTAGCAATCAGCCCCAGCATTTT. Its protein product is CASSSRHRTSNQPQHF.